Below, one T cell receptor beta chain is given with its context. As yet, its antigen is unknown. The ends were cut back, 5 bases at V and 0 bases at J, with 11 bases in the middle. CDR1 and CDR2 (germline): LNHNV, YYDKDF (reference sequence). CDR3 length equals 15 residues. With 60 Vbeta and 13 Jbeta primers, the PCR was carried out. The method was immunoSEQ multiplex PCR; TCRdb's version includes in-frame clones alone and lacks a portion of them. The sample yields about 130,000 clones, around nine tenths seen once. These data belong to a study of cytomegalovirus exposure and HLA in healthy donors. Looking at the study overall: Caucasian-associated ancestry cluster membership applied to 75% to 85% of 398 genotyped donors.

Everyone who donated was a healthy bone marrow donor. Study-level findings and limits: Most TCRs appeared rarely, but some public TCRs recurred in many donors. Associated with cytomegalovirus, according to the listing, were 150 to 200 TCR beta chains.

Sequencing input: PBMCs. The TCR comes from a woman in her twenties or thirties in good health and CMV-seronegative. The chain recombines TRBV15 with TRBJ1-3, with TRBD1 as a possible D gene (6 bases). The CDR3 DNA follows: TGTGCCACCAGCGGCCGGGACAACTCTGGAAACACCATATATTTT. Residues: CATSGRDNSGNTIYF.